A single T cell receptor beta chain is shown here with its context. Its antigen remains unidentified. The data originate from a study of shared clonotypes between healthy human individuals. Donors were Caucasian adults residing in Nashville, Tennessee, USA. V shed 1 base, J shed 9 bases, and the junction held 5 bases outside the gene matches. This CDR3 contains 15 residues. Germline CDR1 and CDR2: SGHTA and FQGNSA. Deep-level settings were used for running the assay. Repertoires were generated with immunoSEQ multiplex PCR, while TCRdb's copy carries only in-frame clones and drops some. The repertoire holds 600,000 to 750,000 clones, with 55% to 80% as singletons. Findings and limits, study-wide: Among four donors, approximately 5.4% of naive CD4 clonotypes were found in common. Naive subsets, compared against memory subsets, generally had larger estimated richness values.

The sequence was obtained from a woman in her twenties or thirties in good health. V gene TRBV7-2 combines with J gene TRBJ2-1, with 11 bases aligning to TRBD2. Specimen: memory CD4+ T cells sorted from blood. Indicated subset: CD45RA-negative fraction. CDR3 nucleotides: TGTGCCAGCAGCTTAGGTCTAGCGGGAGGTACTGAGCAGTTCTTC. This encodes CASSLGLAGGTEQFF.